These 3 T cell receptor beta chains were sequenced from one sample in a study of read filtering for tumor transcriptome and immune sequencing. This library used roughly 400 ng RNA and molecular barcoded adaptors spanning alpha/delta and beta/gamma chains. Via MiXCR, TCRdb re-called the reads, giving one row per CDR3 protein. The sample consists of under 40,000 distinct CDR3 sequences, 11% to 15% of them appearing once. The specimen sequenced was a population of CD138-negative cells sorted from bone marrow. These receptors were obtained from a donor at least 40 years old with multiple myeloma.

This clonotype was counted between two and nine times. The rearrangement uses TRBV6-5 and TRBJ2-5, with D tentatively TRBD2 (5 bases). V was clipped by 5 bases and J by 7 bases, with 14 bases between them. The CDR3 has 13 residues. Germline V gene data show CDR1 as MNHEY and CDR2 as SVGAGI. The CDR3 loop reads CASSSGVQRTQYF. In nucleotides, the CDR3 is TGTGCCAGCAGTAGCGGTGTGCAAAGGACCCAGTACTTC.

In this sample, this clonotype turned up many times. This chain connects TRBV15 to TRBJ2-7; the D is unclear. Germline CDR1 is LNHNV and CDR2 is YYDKDF (reference sequence). The CDR3 runs to 15 residues. V lost 0 bases and J lost 3, with 12 bases in between. DNA for the CDR3: TGTGCCACCAGCAGAGATAAGGGTTTAAACTACGAGCAGTACTTC. As protein: CATSRDKGLNYEQYF.

In its sample, this clonotype was seen many times. This chain connects TRBV7-9 to TRBJ2-5; 8 bases are shared with TRBD2. The CDR3 runs to 16 residues. Germline V CDR1 and CDR2: SEHNR, FQNEAQ (reference sequence). Trimming took 5 bases from V and 5 from J; bases not matched to a gene: 13. The CDR3 protein is CASSPGVAGQTETQYF. CDR3 DNA sequence: TGTGCCAGCAGCCCAGGGGTAGCGGGGCAAACGGAGACCCAGTACTTC.